This TCR beta chain was identified during a study of regulatory T cells in long-lasting Graves disease. Overall study: More than 5 years of antithyroid drugs with positive TSH receptor antibodies defined persistent Graves' disease.

About this clonotype: Its specificity is not known.

The authors built TCR beta libraries using iRepertoire HTBI primers and Arm-PCR of CDR3 regions. TCRdb reprocessed the multiplex PCR reads via MiXCR and lists one record per CDR3 protein. The data show 700,000 or so distinct CDR3 sequences, 30% seen once. Stated time point: persistent/refractory GD, antithyroid drugs over 5 years with positive TRAb. The TCR library was made from RNA extracted from PBMCs. Patients met American Thyroid Association criteria for Graves' disease. The V gene's germline CDR1 is SGHNT and CDR2 YYREEE (reference sequence). The CDR3 contains 14 residues. V lost 4 bases, J lost 11 bases, and 21 bases lay in between. Study observations and caveats: Persistent Graves' patients possessed reduced TCR diversity relative to recently diagnosed ones.

The V gene is TRBV5-4, the J gene TRBJ2-5, with D possibly called TRBD1 or TRBD2 (5 bases each). This specimen consisted of peripheral blood mononuclear cells (PBMCs), obtained when the disease was refractory, from a patient treated with antithyroid drugs. The receptor comes from a female donor with Graves disease. This CDR3 is CASSLRGEPRTQYF. CDR3 coding DNA: TGTGCCAGCAGCCTTCGAGGGGAGCCGAGGACTCAGTACTTC.